This T cell receptor (beta chain) was obtained from a study of cytomegalovirus exposure and HLA in healthy donors. The PCR used 60 Vbeta and 13 Jbeta primers. Data came from immunoSEQ multiplex PCR; TCRdb stores just in-frame clones and leaves some out. The sample holds 120,000 or so clones, approximately 15% seen once. V trimming: 4 bases; J trimming: 7 bases; junction bases outside the gene matches: 5. Germline values: CDR1 SGDLS, CDR2 YYNGEE. The CDR3 loop spans 15 amino acids. The rearrangement uses TRBV9 and TRBJ2-1, with TRBD2 identical over 13 bases. Sequencing was done on a sample of PBMCs. This clonotype originated in a woman aged 18-29 years in good health and CMV-seronegative. In nucleotides, the CDR3 is TGTGCCAGCAGCACTAGCGGGGGGGCTGTTAATGAGCAGTTCTTC. It specifies CASSTSGGAVNEQFF.